This passage covers 20 T cell receptor beta chains from one sample sequenced in a study of blood T cell repertoires in COVID-19. Profiled with immunoSEQ multiplex PCR; TCRdb holds only in-frame clones, not every one. This sample carries 150,000 to 250,000 clones, approximately 82% of them seen once, and the ten largest clones take about 6.9%. Source material: peripheral blood. These TCRs come from a human donor with acute or convalescent COVID-19. The donor label of this sample is uncertain.

This clone was seen once. V and J are TRBV5-6 and TRBJ2-7, with D perhaps matching TRBD2 (5 bases). Trimming cost V 1 base and J 0 bases, with 8 bases left between them. This CDR3 contains 14 residues. Germline assignment: CDR1 SGHDT and CDR2 YYEEEE. The CDR3 nucleotides read TGTGCCAGCAGCTTGAGCGGCAGCTCCTACGAGCAGTACTTC. Residues: CASSLSGSSYEQYF.

The V call is TRBV4-1, the J call TRBJ2-7; D remains unclear. Trimming shortened V by 0 bases and J by 5 bases, and 5 bases separated the two germline ends. CDR1 and CDR2 (germline): MGHRA, YSYEKL. This CDR3 is built from 12 residues. Written as DNA, the CDR3 is TGCGCCAGCAGCCAAGATCGCGACGAGCAGTACTTC. It encodes CASSQDRDEQYF.

CDR3 DNA sequence: TGTGCCAGCTTAAAAGGACAGGGGGATAACTATGGCTACACCTTC. Translated, it gives CASLKGQGDNYGYTF. The chain carries TRBV18 and TRBJ1-2, with 10 positions matching TRBD1. V lost 7 bases to trimming and J lost 1 base; unmatched junction nucleotides: 6. This CDR3 has 15 amino acids. The V gene's germline CDR1 is KGHSH and CDR2 LQKENI.

The genes are TRBV6-2 or TRBV6-3 and TRBJ1-1; D might be TRBD1 (6 bases). This CDR3 has 15 residues. V was pared by 6 bases and J by 2 bases, with 16 bases between. Germline V gene sequence: CDR1 MNHEY, CDR2 SVGEGT. CDR3 DNA: TGTGCCAGCAGCCTGGGCAGGGGATACAACACTGAAGCTTTCTTT. As protein: CASSLGRGYNTEAFF.

The chain is built from TRBV28 and TRBJ2-1; 9 positions agree with TRBD1. J was trimmed by 4 bases and V by 4 bases; bases with no gene match: 8. The germline V gene encodes CDR1 MDHEN and CDR2 SYDVKM. This CDR3 is 16 amino acids long. CDR3: CASSSTGGGTYNEQFF. The DNA for the CDR3 is TGTGCCAGCAGTTCTACAGGGGGCGGGACGTACAATGAGCAGTTCTTC.

The rearrangement joins TRBV9 to TRBJ2-1; tentative D call: TRBD1 (5 bases). V was shortened by 2 bases and J by 8 bases, with 14 bases between the two germline ends. This CDR3 is built from 14 residues. Germline V gene sequence: CDR1 SGDLS, CDR2 YYNGEE. The DNA of the CDR3 is TGTGCCAGCAGCGTCAGGGCCCTAGGAGATGAGCAGTTCTTC. Amino acid sequence: CASSVRALGDEQFF.

This clone has only one observation. The CDR3 DNA reads TGTGCCAGCAGCTCGCGACAATGGGGGGTAACAGATACGCAGTATTTT. It translates to CASSSRQWGVTDTQYF. The V call is TRBV11-2, the J call TRBJ2-3; TRBD2 is a possible D gene (6 bases). The CDR3 is 16 residues long. Trimming left V 4 bases short and J 3 bases short, with 17 bases between. Germline V gene lookup returns CDR1 SGHAT and CDR2 FQNNGV.

This chain connects TRBV28 to TRBJ2-5; no firm D call. The CDR3 consists of 14 residues. Between the trimmed V and J ends, which lost 4 bases and 5 bases, there was a span of 14 bases. Germline CDR1 reads MDHEN; CDR2 reads SYDVKM. DNA of the CDR3: TGTGCCAGCAGTTCCCCGGTCCTTAAGGAGACCCAGTACTTC. This gives the protein CASSSPVLKETQYF. The full variable domain, its missing parts supplied by reference TRBV28 and TRBJ2-5, is DVKVTQSSRYLVKRTGEKVFLECVQDMDHENMFWYRQDPGLGLRLIYFSYDVKMKEKGDIPEGYSVSREKKERFSLILESASTNQTSMYLCASSSPVLKETQYFGPGTRLLVL.

This clone was detected only a few times. The J gene is TRBJ1-1, the V gene TRBV6-2 or TRBV6-3; possible D gene TRBD1, 5 bases. This CDR3 comprises 16 residues. CDR1 is MNHEY and CDR2 is SVGEGT in the germline V gene. Deletions cut 7 bases from V and 4 bases from J, with 22 bases between. CDR3 residues: CASTPYGQGQGTEAFF. CDR3 nucleotide sequence: TGTGCCAGCACCCCATACGGCCAGGGTCAGGGCACTGAAGCTTTCTTT.

The chain combines TRBV2 with TRBJ2-1; TRBD2 matches at 12 bases. CDR1 SNHLY and CDR2 FYNNEI come from the germline V gene. The CDR3 spans 15 residues. V was clipped by 6 bases and J by 7 bases; unmatched bases: 7. As DNA, the CDR3 is TGTGCCAGCAGGATGACTAGCGGGAGTTGGAATGAGCAGTTCTTC. This encodes CASRMTSGSWNEQFF.

The rearrangement joins TRBV18 to TRBJ2-7; D unresolved. There are 15 residues in the CDR3. Germline CDR1 KGHSH, CDR2 LQKENI. V gave up 3 bases and J gave up 5 bases, with 17 bases separating them. CDR3: CASSPSRLEIHEQYF. Here the CDR3 DNA reads TGTGCCAGCTCACCTTCACGGTTGGAGATCCACGAGCAGTACTTC.

The CDR3 here is CASSLWDTNSPLHF. Here the CDR3 DNA reads TGTGCCAGCAGCTTATGGGACACCAATTCACCCCTCCACTTT. The rearrangement joins TRBV7-9 to TRBJ1-6, with a weak D call TRBD1 (6 bases). V shed 2 bases and J shed 7 bases, with 9 bases lying between them. This CDR3 comprises 14 residues. Germline V gene lookup returns CDR1 SEHNR and CDR2 FQNEAQ (reference sequence).

CDR3 coding DNA: TGTGCCAGCAGCCAAGGCGGCGTACCGGCCTACGAGCAGTACTTC. It translates to CASSQGGVPAYEQYF. This chain connects TRBV3-1 (or the pseudogene TRBV3-2) to TRBJ2-7; D is unresolved. Germline-derived CDR1 and CDR2 are LGHDT and YNNKEL (reference sequence). The CDR3 length is 15 residues. The V end lost 1 base, the J end lost 2 bases, and 12 bases lay between the germline ends.

The chain has TRBV29-1 and TRBJ2-2; possible D gene TRBD2, 6 bases. The V gene lost 0 bases and the J gene lost 5 bases, with 7 bases spanning the gap. This CDR3 is 13 amino acids long. Germline V gene lookup returns CDR1 SQVTM and CDR2 ANQGSEA. The CDR3 is CSVEEGGTGELFF. Here the CDR3 DNA reads TGCAGCGTTGAAGAAGGAGGGACCGGGGAGCTGTTTTTT.

The rearrangement joins TRBV6-6 to TRBJ1-1; D unresolved. The CDR3 is 13 amino acids. Germline V gives CDR1 MNHNY, CDR2 SVGAGI (reference sequence). Deletions cut 0 bases from V and 1 base from J, with 3 bases between. The CDR3 is CASSYSQNTEAFF. The CDR3 region has the DNA TGTGCCAGCAGTTACTCACAGAACACTGAAGCTTTCTTT.

The chain employs TRBV2 and TRBJ2-7; no clear D. This CDR3 is built from 12 residues. Germline CDR1 SNHLY, CDR2 FYNNEI. V was trimmed by 5 bases and J by 6 bases, leaving 11 bases between them. CDR3 loop: CASSSGTSEQYF. The CDR3 nucleotides are TGTGCCAGCAGTTCTGGTACGAGCGAGCAGTACTTC.

The chain carries TRBV18 and TRBJ2-1; 8 nucleotides match TRBD1. There are 15 residues in the CDR3. The V segment lost 3 bases and the J segment 4 bases; nucleotides outside the gene matches: 5. CDR1 and CDR2 (germline): KGHSH, LQKENI. Written as DNA, the CDR3 is TGTGCCAGCTCACCCAGGGGGCTTTCTTACAATGAGCAGTTCTTC. It yields the protein CASSPRGLSYNEQFF.

This sequence joins TRBV3-1 (or the pseudogene TRBV3-2) and TRBJ2-3, with 11 bases aligning to TRBD2. CDR3 length: 17 residues. J lost 6 bases, V lost 5 bases, and 13 bases had no gene match. Germline CDR1 and CDR2: LGHDT and YNNKEL (reference sequence). CDR3 loop: CASSYDGTSGPWDTQYF. In nucleotides, the CDR3 is TGTGCCAGCAGCTACGACGGGACTAGCGGTCCATGGGATACGCAGTATTTT.

The V call is TRBV6-5, the J call TRBJ1-6; TRBD1 aligns across 9 bases. The trim removed 2 bases at V and 7 bases at J, leaving 3 bases unmatched. The CDR3 is made up of 15 amino acids. In germline, CDR1 is MNHEY, CDR2 SVGAGI. CDR3 nucleotide sequence: TGTGCCAGCAGTTACGGGACAGGGTTAAATTCACCCCTCCACTTT. Its translation is CASSYGTGLNSPLHF.

This sequence joins TRBV6-5 and TRBJ2-1, with a weak D call TRBD1 (6 bases). The CDR3 is made up of 13 amino acids. V lost 7 bases and J lost 10, with 17 bases in between. CDR1 is MNHEY and CDR2 is SVGAGI in the germline V gene. This CDR3 is CASTGTPRGEQFF. CDR3 in DNA: TGTGCCAGCACCGGGACACCTCGTGGAGAGCAGTTCTTC.